The sample holds one count of the clone carrying this TCR beta chain. This entry is derived from a study of blood T cell repertoires in COVID-19. Study-level information: Researchers got acute and convalescent COVID-19 samples from the United States, Italy and Spain. Nucleic acid was either cDNA or gDNA, and it came from T cells, B-cell-depleted T cells, or PBMCs.

The CDR3 sequence is 17 residues long. The germline gives CDR1 SGHRS, CDR2 YFSETQ. V was trimmed by 4 bases and J by 0 bases, leaving 16 bases between them. Under the authors' procedure: Nucleated cell counts were estimated from reference gene primer amplification. Generated by immunoSEQ multiplex PCR, the TCRdb table keeps only in-frame clones and is missing some. From that table come the V and J calls and clone size; the DNA was used to work out D and trimming. The sample lists approximately 100,000 clones; 85% to 95% were seen once. The rearrangement uses TRBV5-1 and TRBJ1-4, with D perhaps TRBD1 (5 bases). What was sequenced was peripheral blood. This receptor was taken from a man between 45 and 60 years old with active COVID-19. The CDR3 region is CASSPGVGGPTNEKLFF. CDR3 coding DNA: TGCGCCAGCAGCCCCGGGGTCGGGGGTCCAACTAATGAAAAACTGTTTTTT. Filled out from reference TRBV5-1 and TRBJ1-4, the complete variable domain reads KAGVTQTPRYLIKTRGQQVTLSCSPISGHRSVSWYQQTPGQGLQFLFEYFSETQRNKGNFPGRFSGRQFSNSRSEMNVSTLELGDSALYLCASSPGVGGPTNEKLFFGSGTQLSVL.